This T cell receptor beta chain is from a study of shared clonotypes between healthy human individuals. The wider study: CD4 naive and CD4 memory each took three plates per donor, while CD8 naive took two and CD8 memory one.

TCRdb keeps only in-frame clones here, not all; method: immunoSEQ multiplex PCR. This sample has just under 95,000 clones, with almost 70% found just once. The germline V gene encodes CDR1 PRHDT and CDR2 FYEKMQ (reference sequence). CDR3 size: 19 residues. Trimming left V 4 bases short and J 2 bases short, with 27 bases between. This clone was seen more than once but under ten times. Sequencing was performed on memory CD8+ T cells sorted from blood. The subset denotes: CD45RO+ cells pooled with CCR7-negative TemRA cells. V gene TRBV13 combines with J gene TRBJ2-7; tentative D call: TRBD1 (6 bases). This sequence was found in a man aged 25 to 45 in good health. CDR3 sequence: CASSSQGSGGSTLTYEQYF. The CDR3 DNA is TGTGCCAGCAGCTCACAGGGATCGGGCGGAAGCACCCTTACCTACGAGCAGTACTTC. Drawing the rest from reference TRBV13 and TRBJ2-7, the complete variable domain is AAGVIQSPRHLIKEKRETATLKCYPIPRHDTVYWYQQGPGQDPQFLISFYEKMQSDKGSIPDRFSAQQFSDYHSELNMSSLELGDSALYFCASSSQGSGGSTLTYEQYFGPGTRLTVT.